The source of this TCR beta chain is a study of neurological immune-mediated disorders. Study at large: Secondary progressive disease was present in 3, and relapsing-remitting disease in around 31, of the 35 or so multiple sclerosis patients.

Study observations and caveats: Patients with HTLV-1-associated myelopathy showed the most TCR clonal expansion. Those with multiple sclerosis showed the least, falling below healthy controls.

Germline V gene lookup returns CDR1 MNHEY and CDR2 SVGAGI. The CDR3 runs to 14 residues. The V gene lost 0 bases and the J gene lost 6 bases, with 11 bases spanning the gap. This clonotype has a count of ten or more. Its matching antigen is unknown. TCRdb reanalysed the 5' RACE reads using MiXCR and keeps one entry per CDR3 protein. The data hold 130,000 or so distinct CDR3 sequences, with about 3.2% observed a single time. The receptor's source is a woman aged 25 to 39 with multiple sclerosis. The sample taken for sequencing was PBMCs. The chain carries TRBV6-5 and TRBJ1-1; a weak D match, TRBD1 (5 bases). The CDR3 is CASSYSTPRAEAFF. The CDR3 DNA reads TGTGCCAGCAGTTACTCAACCCCCAGGGCTGAAGCTTTCTTT.